The 17 T cell receptor beta chains given below trace back to one sample, sequenced in a study of blood T cell repertoires in COVID-19. TCRdb's copy holds only in-frame clones and misses some; the assay was immunoSEQ multiplex PCR. The sample consists of approximately 400,000 clones, about 87% of them appearing once. Material for sequencing was peripheral blood. These receptors all come from a woman aged 50 to 60 with COVID-19, enrolled during active disease.

The V call is TRBV5-1, the J call TRBJ2-3; tentatively, D is TRBD1 (6 bases). This CDR3 spans 13 amino acids. Per germline, CDR1 SGHRS and CDR2 YFSETQ. Between the trimmed V and J ends, which lost 4 bases and 4 bases, there was a span of 10 bases. The CDR3 spells CASSVQGADTQYF. The CDR3 nucleotides read TGCGCCAGCAGCGTACAGGGCGCAGATACGCAGTATTTT. Variable domain in full (rest from reference TRBV5-1 and TRBJ2-3): KAGVTQTPRYLIKTRGQQVTLSCSPISGHRSVSWYQQTPGQGLQFLFEYFSETQRNKGNFPGRFSGRQFSNSRSEMNVSTLELGDSALYLCASSVQGADTQYFGPGTRLTVL.

This sequence joins TRBV24-1 and TRBJ2-2; 7 bases line up with TRBD1. The length of the CDR3 is 16 residues. Germline V gene lookup returns CDR1 KGHDR and CDR2 SFDVKD. With V trimmed by 3 bases and J by 1 base, 4 bases remained unmatched. The CDR3 DNA reads as TGTGCCACCAGTGATACCGGGACAGAGAACACCGGGGAGCTGTTTTTT. Translation gives CATSDTGTENTGELFF.

This clone came up a few times. The chain carries TRBV10-1 and TRBJ1-6; D unresolved. The ends were cut back, 6 bases at V and 9 bases at J, with 12 bases in the middle. The V gene's germline CDR1 is WNHNN and CDR2 SYGVQD (reference sequence). There are 13 residues in the CDR3. The DNA for the CDR3 is TGCGCCAGCAGGTTGGACGGAGGTTCACCCCTCCACTTT. This translates into CASRLDGGSPLHF.

The J gene is TRBJ2-1, the V gene TRBV2, with 8 bases aligning to TRBD2. Germline V lookup: CDR1 SNHLY, CDR2 FYNNEI. The CDR3 contains 17 residues. Trimming removed 4 bases from V and 9 bases from J; junction bases left unmatched: 17. CDR3 region: CASSGGLAGGSVIEQFF. DNA for the CDR3: TGTGCCAGCAGTGGAGGCCTGGCGGGGGGATCGGTTATTGAGCAGTTCTTC.

V usage is TRBV3-1 (or the pseudogene TRBV3-2) and J usage is TRBJ1-6; D is uncertain. V shed 3 bases and J shed 10 bases, with 13 bases lying between them. CDR3 length: 14 residues. Looked up from germline, CDR1 is LGHDT and CDR2 is YNNKEL (reference sequence). The CDR3 reads CASSHADGRSPLHF. In DNA, the CDR3 is TGTGCCAGCAGCCATGCCGACGGGAGGTCACCCCTCCACTTT.

The chain joins TRBV30 to TRBJ2-5; a weak D match, TRBD1 (6 bases). This CDR3 has 12 amino acids. V was pared by 7 bases and J by 4 bases, with 13 bases between. Per the germline V gene, CDR1 is GTSNPN and CDR2 is SVGIG (reference sequence). Written as DNA, the CDR3 is TGTGCCTTAGAAACAGGGAGAGAGACCCAGTACTTC. This codes for CALETGRETQYF.

This chain connects TRBV27 to TRBJ1-6; D might be TRBD1 (5 bases). The CDR3 extends over 15 amino acids. The V end was cut by 3 bases, the J end by 3 bases, with 9 bases between. The germline V gene has CDR1 MNHEY and CDR2 SMNVEV (reference sequence). The CDR3 bases are TGTGCCAGCAGTTTGGGGAGGGGCTATAATTCACCCCTCCACTTT. Translation gives CASSLGRGYNSPLHF.

The rearrangement joins TRBV7-9 to TRBJ1-4, with 9 nucleotides matching TRBD1. CDR3 size: 19 residues. With V trimmed by 4 bases and J by 7 bases, 19 bases remained unmatched. CDR1 is SEHNR, CDR2 FQNEAQ, per germline (reference sequence). The CDR3 is CASSSRPGQGMGVGEKLFF. The DNA for the CDR3 is TGTGCCAGCAGCTCAAGACCGGGACAGGGAATGGGGGTCGGTGAAAAACTGTTTTTT.

V and J are TRBV20-1 and TRBJ2-7, with a tentative D call TRBD1 (6 bases). CDR3 length: 12 residues. The ends were cut back, 3 bases at V and 5 bases at J, with 11 bases in the middle. Germline V gene lookup returns CDR1 DFQATT and CDR2 SNEGSKA (reference sequence). CDR3 coding DNA: TGCAGTGCTAGTTACCAGGGGCACGAGCAGTACTTC. This gives the protein CSASYQGHEQYF.

This chain uses TRBV6-5 with TRBJ1-3; maybe TRBD1 (6 bases). This CDR3 spans 15 amino acids. The ends were cut back, 5 bases at V and 0 bases at J, with 11 bases in the middle. Germline V gives CDR1 MNHEY, CDR2 SVGAGI. The CDR3 region has the DNA TGTGCCAGCAGTCCGACAGGAGCCTCTGGAAACACCATATATTTT. Its protein product is CASSPTGASGNTIYF.

V gene TRBV27 combines with J gene TRBJ2-7; D gene ambiguous. The CDR3 has 12 residues. The V and J ends lost 8 bases and 6 bases respectively, with 14 bases between them. Per the germline V gene, CDR1 is MNHEY and CDR2 is SMNVEV (reference sequence). The CDR3 sequence is CASQGQVGEQYF. The CDR3 DNA sequence: TGTGCCAGCCAAGGTCAGGTAGGCGAGCAGTACTTC.

The chain combines TRBV24-1 with TRBJ2-2; 13 nucleotides align to TRBD2. In germline, CDR1 is KGHDR, CDR2 SFDVKD. This CDR3 has 16 residues. V lost 5 bases and J lost 5; bases outside the gene matches: 4. The CDR3 is CATSGTSGGLTGELFF. The CDR3 bases are TGTGCCACCAGTGGGACTAGCGGGGGTCTAACCGGGGAGCTGTTTTTT.

CDR3 region: CASSFPRGDEEEKLFF. CDR3 in DNA: TGTGCCAGCAGTTTTCCCAGGGGGGACGAAGAGGAAAAACTGTTTTTT. The J gene is TRBJ1-4, the V gene TRBV28; 7 bases line up with TRBD1. Germline lookup yields CDR1 MDHEN and CDR2 SYDVKM. V trimming: 3 bases; J trimming: 8 bases; junction bases outside the gene matches: 12. The length of the CDR3 is 16 residues.

The chain uses TRBV11-2 and TRBJ2-2, with TRBD1 matching 8 bases. This CDR3 has 15 amino acids. Germline V gene lookup returns CDR1 SGHAT and CDR2 FQNNGV. V lost 5 bases and J lost 2; bases outside the gene matches: 4. The CDR3 bases are TGTGCCAGCAGCCTTGGACAGGGTAACACCGGGGAGCTGTTTTTT. This codes for CASSLGQGNTGELFF.

This clone appeared a few times. The chain uses TRBV18 and TRBJ1-3; D is undetermined. Trimming took 5 bases from V and 4 from J, leaving 6 bases between them. There are 12 residues in the CDR3. Germline CDR1 and CDR2: KGHSH and LQKENI. The CDR3 loop is CASSIQGNTIYF. The DNA for the CDR3 is TGTGCCAGCTCAATTCAGGGAAACACCATATATTTT.

V gene TRBV12-3 or TRBV12-4 combines with J gene TRBJ2-3; D is possibly TRBD1 (6 bases). V lost 8 bases to trimming and J lost 2 bases, with 8 bases between them. The CDR3 has 12 amino acids. The CDR3 loop is CASGQLTDTQYF. The CDR3 nucleotides are TGTGCCAGCGGACAGCTCACAGATACGCAGTATTTT.

The chain has TRBV12-3 or TRBV12-4 and TRBJ2-1, with a tentative D call TRBD1 (7 bases). V was cut by 10 bases and J by 6 bases, with 16 bases left in between. The CDR3 is 13 amino acids. This CDR3 is CAIRRGLGNEQFF. The CDR3 DNA follows: TGTGCCATACGGAGGGGGCTCGGCAATGAGCAGTTCTTC.